Listed below are T cell receptor beta chains from one sample, sequenced in a study of T-cell reconstitution after alpha-beta-depleted transplantation in children. TCRdb re-called the PCR reads with MiXCR, one entry per CDR3 protein. The sample records around 370,000 distinct CDR3 sequences, 15% to 20% being singletons. The source was PBMCs, mostly from graft donor cells, collected 360 days after TCRalphabeta/CD19-depleted stem cell transplant. These receptors originate from a male patient under 10 years old who had a stem cell transplant for acute lymphoblastic leukemia, so the T cells may come from the graft donor. Both conserved end residues are part of each CDR3. D genes are given only for firm matches. Clone size, where shown, is once, few, many, or a class for clones that have expanded.

clone size,V gene,J gene,D gene,CDR3 length,CDR3 protein,CDR3 DNA
-,TRBV7-2,TRBJ2-2,-,14,CASSLARAKGELFF,TGTGCCAGCAGCTTAGCTAGAGCAAAAGGGGAGCTGTTTTTT
-,TRBV7-9,TRBJ2-1,TRBD2,17,CASSPPLAGERYNEQFF,TGTGCCAGCAGCCCCCCCCTCGCGGGAGAAAGGTACAATGAGCAGTTCTTC
few,TRBV23-1,TRBJ2-2,-,12,CATRRVPGELFF,TGCGCCACCCGTAGGGTGCCCGGGGAGCTGTTTTTT
few,TRBV24-1,TRBJ1-3,-,18,CATSDTPRTSSSGNTIYF,TGTGCCACCAGTGACACTCCCCGGACATCGAGCTCTGGAAACACCATATATTTT
few,TRBV30,TRBJ2-7,-,15,CAWAWVGDLSYEQYF,TGTGCCTGGGCGTGGGTGGGGGACCTCTCCTACGAGCAGTACTTC
-,TRBV6-2/TRBV6-3,TRBJ1-2,-,13,CASSSYDSAGYTF,TGTGCCAGCAGTTCCTACGACAGTGCAGGCTACACCTTC
-,TRBV15,TRBJ2-2,TRBD2,16,CATSRVSGRKAGELFF,TGTGCCACCAGCAGAGTCAGCGGGAGGAAGGCCGGGGAGCTGTTTTTT
-,TRBV12-3/TRBV12-4,TRBJ2-6,TRBD1,19,CASSPIRGQGTSGANVLTF,TGTGCCAGCAGCCCTATACGGGGACAGGGGACCTCTGGGGCCAACGTCCTGACTTTC
many,TRBV7-6,TRBJ2-7,TRBD2,17,CASSLVGGLAGVYEQYF,TGTGCCAGCAGCTTAGTTGGCGGGCTAGCGGGAGTTTACGAGCAGTACTTC
-,TRBV3-1,TRBJ2-7,-,16,CASSQDRLASSYEQYF,TGTGCCAGCAGCCAAGATCGGTTAGCAAGCTCCTACGAGCAGTACTTC
-,TRBV12-3/TRBV12-4,TRBJ2-3,-,16,CASSPGGAGRPDTQYF,TGTGCCAGCAGTCCCGGTGGGGCGGGGCGGCCAGATACGCAGTATTTT
-,TRBV18,TRBJ2-3,-,15,CASSPTRASTDTQYF,TGTGCCAGCTCACCAACACGGGCTAGCACAGATACGCAGTATTTT
-,TRBV5-4,TRBJ1-1,-,13,CASSLPGATEAFF,TGTGCCAGCAGCCTGCCAGGTGCTACTGAAGCTTTCTTT
few,TRBV3-1,TRBJ2-4,-,16,CASSQDHSFGWGREYF,TGTGCCAGCAGCCAAGATCATTCCTTCGGATGGGGTAGGGAGTACTTC
many,TRBV28,TRBJ2-3,TRBD2,14,CASSRTSSTDTQYF,TGTGCCAGCAGTCGGACTAGCAGCACAGATACGCAGTATTTT
many,TRBV28,TRBJ2-5,-,13,CASSLDAQETQYF,TGTGCCAGCAGTTTGGACGCCCAAGAGACCCAGTACTTC
-,TRBV28,TRBJ2-3,TRBD2,16,CAIRGGATTSTDTQYF,TGTGCCATCCGCGGGGGGGCGACGACTAGCACAGATACGCAGTATTTT
-,TRBV7-8,TRBJ2-7,-,16,CASSLNRVGPPYEQYF,TGTGCCAGCAGCTTGAACAGGGTCGGCCCTCCCTACGAGCAGTACTTC
few,TRBV6-5,TRBJ1-6,-,18,CASSSRRGAVTGNSPLHF,TGTGCCAGCTCGTCGCGCAGGGGTGCGGTGACTGGGAATTCACCCCTCCACTTT
once,TRBV2,TRBJ2-7,-,12,CASSGAIHEQYF,TGTGCCAGCAGCGGTGCGATACACGAGCAGTACTTC
few,TRBV28,TRBJ2-5,-,12,CASSLPLRTQYF,TGTGCCAGCAGTTTACCGCTACGGACCCAGTACTTC
-,TRBV7-8,TRBJ1-4,-,18,CASSLLSRGLATNEKLFF,TGTGCCAGCAGCTTATTATCCCGGGGACTTGCAACTAATGAAAAACTGTTTTTT
few,TRBV5-5,TRBJ1-4,TRBD1,14,CASSPGTGYEKLFF,TGTGCCAGCAGCCCTGGGACAGGTTATGAAAAACTGTTTTTT
few,TRBV5-6,TRBJ2-3,TRBD2,15,CASSLVGLVRDTQYF,TGTGCCAGCAGCTTGGTGGGACTAGTAAGGGATACGCAGTATTTT
many,TRBV6-5,TRBJ2-3,TRBD2,16,CASFRTSGLGADTQYF,TGTGCCAGTTTTCGAACTAGCGGGTTGGGCGCAGATACGCAGTATTTT
-,TRBV18,TRBJ2-5,-,12,CASSPPRETQYF,TGTGCCAGCTCACCTCCGAGGGAGACCCAGTACTTC
few,TRBV27,TRBJ2-7,-,13,CASGSLGSYEQYF,TGTGCCAGCGGTTCCCTCGGCTCCTACGAGCAGTACTTC
-,TRBV12-3/TRBV12-4,TRBJ2-7,-,11,CASSGAKEQYF,TGTGCCAGCAGCGGGGCGAAAGAGCAGTACTTC
-,TRBV30,TRBJ2-7,-,11,CAWSVSYEQYF,TGTGCCTGGAGTGTATCCTACGAGCAGTACTTC
few,TRBV28,TRBJ2-5,-,17,CASSPRGGQPIQETQYF,TGTGCCAGCAGTCCCCGGGGGGGACAGCCGATCCAAGAGACCCAGTACTTC
-,TRBV12-3/TRBV12-4,TRBJ1-6,-,14,CASSFERGNSPLHF,TGTGCCAGCAGTTTTGAGAGGGGTAATTCACCCCTCCACTTT
many,TRBV12-3/TRBV12-4,TRBJ2-7,TRBD2,15,CASSRRTSGTSEQYF,TGTGCCAGCAGTCGACGGACTAGCGGGACTTCGGAGCAGTACTTC
-,TRBV7-7,TRBJ2-7,TRBD1,15,CASSFVNRGDYEQYF,TGTGCTAGCAGCTTCGTTAACAGGGGGGACTACGAGCAGTACTTC
few,TRBV9,TRBJ1-1,TRBD1,15,CASSVAGQGNTEAFF,TGTGCCAGCAGCGTAGCTGGACAGGGGAACACTGAAGCTTTCTTT
few,TRBV7-8,TRBJ2-4,TRBD2,16,CASSLRTSGRSNIQYF,TGTGCCAGCAGCTTAAGGACTAGCGGGAGAAGTAACATTCAGTACTTC
few,TRBV7-2,TRBJ2-7,-,17,CASSLIPGPAVPYEQYF,TGTGCCAGCAGCTTAATCCCGGGACCAGCGGTACCCTACGAGCAGTACTTC
many,TRBV7-9,TRBJ2-2,TRBD2,14,CATRTSGVTGELFF,TGTGCCACCCGAACTAGCGGGGTCACCGGGGAGCTGTTTTTT
many,TRBV5-1,TRBJ1-1,TRBD1,14,CASSPGQGPTEAFF,TGCGCCAGCAGCCCGGGACAGGGACCTACTGAAGCTTTCTTT
-,TRBV5-1,TRBJ2-7,-,14,CASSLVGALGEQYF,TGCGCCAGCAGCTTGGTCGGGGCTTTGGGCGAGCAGTACTTC
-,TRBV4-2,TRBJ1-3,-,11,CASSRGNTIYF,TGTGCCAGCAGCCGTGGGAACACCATATATTTT
few,TRBV9,TRBJ2-1,-,13,CASSRGDRNEQFF,TGTGCCAGCAGCAGGGGGGACCGCAATGAGCAGTTCTTC
-,TRBV7-2,TRBJ1-6,TRBD1,15,CASLGQAAYNSPLHF,TGTGCCAGCCTCGGACAGGCAGCCTATAATTCACCCCTCCACTTT
few,TRBV4-1,TRBJ2-5,TRBD1,16,CASSQARRQGQETQYF,TGCGCCAGCAGCCAAGCCCGGAGACAGGGACAAGAGACCCAGTACTTC
-,TRBV6-2/TRBV6-3,TRBJ2-7,TRBD1,16,CASSPTLDRTSYEQYF,TGTGCCAGCAGCCCGACCTTGGACAGGACATCCTACGAGCAGTACTTC